Given below is one TCR beta chain in context. This sample was included in a study of cytomegalovirus exposure and HLA in healthy donors. The V gene end was trimmed by 5 bases and the J gene end by 9 bases; junction bases not matched to a gene: 10. CDR1 is LNHDA and CDR2 is SQIVND in the germline V gene (reference sequence). CDR3 length equals 14 residues. Researchers ran the PCR with 60 Vbeta and 13 Jbeta primers. This table comes from immunoSEQ multiplex PCR, and its TCRdb copy is limited to in-frame clones, with some not included. The sample lists some 120,000 clones; 75% to 85% were seen once. The genes are TRBV19 and TRBJ2-4; 7 positions match TRBD1. The sequence came from a man in his forties or fifties in good health and CMV-seronegative. Sequences were obtained from PBMCs. The CDR3 sequence is CASSSRTGVVIQYF. The CDR3 nucleotides are TGTGCCAGTAGTTCACGAACAGGGGTGGTCATTCAGTACTTC.